This is a list of T cell receptor beta chains from one sample in a study of graft-versus-host responses after intestinal transplantation. Clones were read by immunoSEQ multiplex PCR, and TCRdb kept only the in-frame ones, dropping some. The data contain around 93,000 clones, around nine tenths of them singletons. These receptors lack a known antigen. Here the sequenced sample was unstimulated CD8+ T cells sorted from spleen or lymph node cells, taken before intestinal transplant. Source of these receptors: a human donor who received an intestinal transplant. The CDR3 runs from the conserved cysteine through the conserved F or W. The order of the fields is J gene, V gene, CDR3 protein.

j_call: TRBJ1-4; v_call: TRBV16; cdr3_aa: CASSPHRLTNEKLFF
j_call: TRBJ2-3; v_call: TRBV27; cdr3_aa: CASSPLGELEYTDTQYF
j_call: TRBJ2-1; v_call: TRBV5-6; cdr3_aa: CASSLETGNEQFF
j_call: TRBJ2-7; v_call: TRBV12-5; cdr3_aa: CASGSSLAAFYEQYF
j_call: .; v_call: TRBV6-5; cdr3_aa: CASSSGVGGYEQYF
j_call: TRBJ2-3; v_call: TRBV11-2; cdr3_aa: CASSSATDTQYF
j_call: TRBJ1-1; v_call: TRBV11-2; cdr3_aa: CASSLPTVRTGANTEAFF
j_call: TRBJ2-1; v_call: TRBV4-1; cdr3_aa: CASSQNPDAYNEQFF
j_call: TRBJ1-1; v_call: TRBV29-1; cdr3_aa: CSVVGWTNTEAFF
j_call: TRBJ2-7; v_call: TRBV7-9; cdr3_aa: CASSGGPDYEQYF
j_call: TRBJ1-1; v_call: TRBV7-9; cdr3_aa: CASRSRVELVPSGSEAFF
j_call: TRBJ2-1; v_call: TRBV11-2; cdr3_aa: CASSSGLGSRADEQFF
j_call: TRBJ2-7; v_call: TRBV5-6; cdr3_aa: CASSPFTYSYEQYF
j_call: TRBJ2-3; v_call: TRBV7-2; cdr3_aa: CASSLAGGWTDTQYF
j_call: TRBJ2-1; v_call: TRBV28; cdr3_aa: CASSLGGRLAGYNEQFF
j_call: TRBJ2-7; v_call: TRBV29-1; cdr3_aa: CSVGTRYSYEQYF
j_call: TRBJ2-1; v_call: TRBV5-1; cdr3_aa: CASSLGVGPYNEQFF
j_call: TRBJ2-5; v_call: TRBV6-1; cdr3_aa: CASSDPVETQYF
j_call: TRBJ2-1; v_call: TRBV6-6; cdr3_aa: CASRAPPFSSYNEQFF
j_call: TRBJ2-7; v_call: TRBV5-5; cdr3_aa: CASSSVDLTHSYEQYF
j_call: TRBJ1-5; v_call: TRBV27; cdr3_aa: CASSLQGQQPQHF
j_call: TRBJ2-7; v_call: TRBV29-1; cdr3_aa: CSVEVSGQGSYEQYF
j_call: TRBJ2-3; v_call: TRBV18; cdr3_aa: CASSPVGGGTDTQYF
j_call: TRBJ1-5; v_call: TRBV19; cdr3_aa: CASSTEKYSNQPQHF
j_call: TRBJ2-7; v_call: TRBV27; cdr3_aa: CASSWAGGPYEQYF
j_call: TRBJ1-5; v_call: TRBV7-3; cdr3_aa: CASSFQLHNQPQHF
j_call: TRBJ2-7; v_call: TRBV5-1; cdr3_aa: CASSEGRYGYEQYF
j_call: TRBJ2-7; v_call: TRBV10-2; cdr3_aa: CASSEGLTALDEQYF
j_call: TRBJ2-7; v_call: TRBV27; cdr3_aa: CASSLPGSYEQYF
j_call: TRBJ1-5; v_call: TRBV2; cdr3_aa: CASRPSGQPQHF
j_call: TRBJ2-7; v_call: TRBV29-1; cdr3_aa: CSVSDRAHEQYF
j_call: TRBJ2-5; v_call: TRBV2; cdr3_aa: CASSETVTQYF
j_call: TRBJ2-7; v_call: TRBV11-2; cdr3_aa: CASSLGGGQGYEQYF
j_call: TRBJ1-5; v_call: TRBV27; cdr3_aa: CASSSYGGNQPQHF
j_call: TRBJ2-5; v_call: TRBV6-5; cdr3_aa: CASSYEASAQETQYF
j_call: TRBJ2-1; v_call: TRBV27; cdr3_aa: CASTPGLDNEQFF
j_call: TRBJ1-4; v_call: TRBV30; cdr3_aa: CAWSPPLGEKLFF
j_call: TRBJ1-4; v_call: TRBV9; cdr3_aa: CASSVAGNEKLFF
j_call: TRBJ1-1; v_call: TRBV5-1; cdr3_aa: CASSFTGHTEAFF
j_call: TRBJ2-7; v_call: TRBV2; cdr3_aa: CASRPALTYEQYF
j_call: TRBJ1-5; v_call: TRBV6-5; cdr3_aa: CASRDRGSNQPQHF
j_call: TRBJ2-5; v_call: TRBV2; cdr3_aa: CASKSSGGAGTQYF